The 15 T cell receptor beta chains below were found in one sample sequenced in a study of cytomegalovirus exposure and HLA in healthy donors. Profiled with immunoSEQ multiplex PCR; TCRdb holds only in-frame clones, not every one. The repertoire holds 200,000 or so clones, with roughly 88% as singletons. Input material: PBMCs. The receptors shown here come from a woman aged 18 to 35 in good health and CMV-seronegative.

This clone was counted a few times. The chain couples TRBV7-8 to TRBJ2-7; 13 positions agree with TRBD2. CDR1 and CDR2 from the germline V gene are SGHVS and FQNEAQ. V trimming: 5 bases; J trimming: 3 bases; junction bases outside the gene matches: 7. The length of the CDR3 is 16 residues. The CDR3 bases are TGTGCCAGCAGCCCGGGACTAGCGGGACTACTCTACGAGCAGTACTTC. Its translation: CASSPGLAGLLYEQYF.

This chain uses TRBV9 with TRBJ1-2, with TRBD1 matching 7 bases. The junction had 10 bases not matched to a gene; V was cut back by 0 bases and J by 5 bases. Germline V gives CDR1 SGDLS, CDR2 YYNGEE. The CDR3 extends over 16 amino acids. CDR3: CASSVDPEGASYGYTF. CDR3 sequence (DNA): TGTGCCAGCAGCGTAGACCCCGAGGGGGCCAGTTATGGCTACACCTTC.

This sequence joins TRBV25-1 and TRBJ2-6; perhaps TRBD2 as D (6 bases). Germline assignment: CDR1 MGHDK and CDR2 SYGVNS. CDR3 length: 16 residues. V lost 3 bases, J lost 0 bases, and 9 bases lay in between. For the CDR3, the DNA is TGTGCCAGCAGTGAGCGGGGACTCTCTGGGGCCAACGTCCTGACTTTC. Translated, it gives CASSERGLSGANVLTF. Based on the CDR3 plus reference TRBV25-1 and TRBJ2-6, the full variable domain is EADIYQTPRYLVIGTGKKITLECSQTMGHDKMYWYQQDPGMELHLIHYSYGVNSTEKGDLSSESTVSRIRTEHFPLTLESARPSHTSQYLCASSERGLSGANVLTFGAGSRLTVL.

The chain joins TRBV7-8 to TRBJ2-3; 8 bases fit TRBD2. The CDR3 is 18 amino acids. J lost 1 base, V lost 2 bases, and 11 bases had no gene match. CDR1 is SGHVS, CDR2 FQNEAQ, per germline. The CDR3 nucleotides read TGTGCCAGCAGCTTAACTAAAGCCGGGACTAGGGGCACAGATACGCAGTATTTT. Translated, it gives CASSLTKAGTRGTDTQYF.

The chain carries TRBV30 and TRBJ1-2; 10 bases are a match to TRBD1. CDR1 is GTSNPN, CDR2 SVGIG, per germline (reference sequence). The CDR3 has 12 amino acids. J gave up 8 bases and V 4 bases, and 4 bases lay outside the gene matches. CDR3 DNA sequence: TGTGCCTGGACAGACAGGGGGCACGGCTACACCTTC. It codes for CAWTDRGHGYTF.

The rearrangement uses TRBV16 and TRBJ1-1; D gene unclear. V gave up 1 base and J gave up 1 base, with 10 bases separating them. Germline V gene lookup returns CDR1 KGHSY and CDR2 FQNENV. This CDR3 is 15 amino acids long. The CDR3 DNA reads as TGTGCCAGCAGCCAATTTCTTAGCGAGAACACTGAAGCTTTCTTT. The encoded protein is CASSQFLSENTEAFF.

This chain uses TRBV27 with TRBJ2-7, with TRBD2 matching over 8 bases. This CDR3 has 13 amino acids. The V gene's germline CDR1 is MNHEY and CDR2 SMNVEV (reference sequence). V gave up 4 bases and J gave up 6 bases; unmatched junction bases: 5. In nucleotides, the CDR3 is TGTGCCAGCAGTTCAGGGACTAGGACCGAGCAGTACTTC. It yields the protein CASSSGTRTEQYF.

The DNA of the CDR3 is TGTGCCAGCGGAAGGGGGGGGAGTACTGAAGCTTTCTTT. Amino acids: CASGRGGSTEAFF. The chain links TRBV5-4 to TRBJ1-1; D is perhaps TRBD1 (6 bases). V was pared by 7 bases and J by 5 bases, with 15 bases between. The CDR3 runs 13 residues. Germline CDR1 reads SGHNT; CDR2 reads YYREEE (reference sequence).

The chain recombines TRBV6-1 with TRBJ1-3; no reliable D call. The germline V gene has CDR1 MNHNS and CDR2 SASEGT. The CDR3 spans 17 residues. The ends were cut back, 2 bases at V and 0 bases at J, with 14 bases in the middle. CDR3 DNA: TGTGCCAGCAGTGAATTTGGGCCTGGAAGCTCTGGAAACACCATATATTTT. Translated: CASSEFGPGSSGNTIYF.

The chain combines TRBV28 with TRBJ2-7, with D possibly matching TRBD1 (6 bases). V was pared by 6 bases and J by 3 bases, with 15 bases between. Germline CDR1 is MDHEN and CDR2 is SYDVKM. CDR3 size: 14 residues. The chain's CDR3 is CASREQGFGYEQYF. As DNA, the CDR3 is TGTGCCAGCAGAGAACAGGGATTCGGCTACGAGCAGTACTTC. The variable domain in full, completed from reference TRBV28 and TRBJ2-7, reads DVKVTQSSRYLVKRTGEKVFLECVQDMDHENMFWYRQDPGLGLRLIYFSYDVKMKEKGDIPEGYSVSREKKERFSLILESASTNQTSMYLCASREQGFGYEQYFGPGTRLTVT.

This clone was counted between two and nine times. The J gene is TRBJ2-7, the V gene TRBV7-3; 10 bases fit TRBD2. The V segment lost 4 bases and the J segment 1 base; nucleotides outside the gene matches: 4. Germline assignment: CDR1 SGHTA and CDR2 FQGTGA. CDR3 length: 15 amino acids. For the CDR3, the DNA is TGTGCCAGCAGCTCCCGACTAGCGGGTTCCTACGAGCAGTACTTC. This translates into CASSSRLAGSYEQYF.

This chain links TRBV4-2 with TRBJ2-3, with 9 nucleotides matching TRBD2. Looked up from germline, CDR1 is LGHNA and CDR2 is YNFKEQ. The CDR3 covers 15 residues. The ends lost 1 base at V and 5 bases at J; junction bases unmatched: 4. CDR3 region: CASSQVLREGDTQYF. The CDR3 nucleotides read TGTGCCAGCAGCCAAGTCCTGCGGGAGGGAGATACGCAGTATTTT.

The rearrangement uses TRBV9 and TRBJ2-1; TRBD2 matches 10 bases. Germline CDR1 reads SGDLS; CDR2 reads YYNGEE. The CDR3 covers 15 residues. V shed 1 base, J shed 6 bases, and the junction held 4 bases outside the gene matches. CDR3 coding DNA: TGTGCCAGCAGCGTAACTAGCGGGAACGGCAATGAGCAGTTCTTC. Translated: CASSVTSGNGNEQFF.

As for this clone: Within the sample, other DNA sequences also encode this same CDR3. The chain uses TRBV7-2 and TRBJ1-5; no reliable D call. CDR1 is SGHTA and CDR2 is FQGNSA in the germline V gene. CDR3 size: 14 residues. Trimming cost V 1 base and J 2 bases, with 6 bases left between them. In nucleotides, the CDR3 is TGTGCCAGCAGCTTAGGTCAGGGCAATCAGCCCCAGCATTTT. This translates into CASSLGQGNQPQHF. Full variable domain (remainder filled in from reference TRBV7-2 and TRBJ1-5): GAGVSQSPSNKVTEKGKDVELRCDPISGHTALYWYRQSLGQGLEFLIYFQGNSAPDKSGLPSDRFSAERTGGSVSTLTIQRTQQEDSAVYLCASSLGQGNQPQHFGDGTRLSIL.

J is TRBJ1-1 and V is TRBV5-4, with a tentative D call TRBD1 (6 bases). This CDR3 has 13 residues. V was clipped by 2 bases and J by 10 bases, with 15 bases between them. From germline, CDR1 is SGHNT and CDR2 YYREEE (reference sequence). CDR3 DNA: TGTGCCAGCAGCTTTTGGTCAGGGGAAGGAGCTTTCTTT. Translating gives CASSFWSGEGAFF.